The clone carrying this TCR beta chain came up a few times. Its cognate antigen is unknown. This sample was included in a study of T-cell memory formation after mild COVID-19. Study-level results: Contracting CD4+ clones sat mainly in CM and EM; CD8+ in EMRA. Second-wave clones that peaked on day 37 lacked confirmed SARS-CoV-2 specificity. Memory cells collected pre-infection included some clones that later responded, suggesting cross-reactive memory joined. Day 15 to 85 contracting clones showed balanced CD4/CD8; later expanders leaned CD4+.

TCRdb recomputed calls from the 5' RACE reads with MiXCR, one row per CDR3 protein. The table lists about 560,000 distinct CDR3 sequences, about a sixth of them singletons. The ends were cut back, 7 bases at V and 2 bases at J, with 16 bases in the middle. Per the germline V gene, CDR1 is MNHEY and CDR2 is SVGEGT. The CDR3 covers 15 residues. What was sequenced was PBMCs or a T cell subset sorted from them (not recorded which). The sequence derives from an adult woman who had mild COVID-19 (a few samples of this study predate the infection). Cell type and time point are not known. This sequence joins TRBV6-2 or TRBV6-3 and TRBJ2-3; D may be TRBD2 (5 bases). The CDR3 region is CASKSPAEFTDTQYF. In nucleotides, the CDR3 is TGTGCCAGCAAGTCACCAGCGGAGTTCACAGATACGCAGTATTTT.